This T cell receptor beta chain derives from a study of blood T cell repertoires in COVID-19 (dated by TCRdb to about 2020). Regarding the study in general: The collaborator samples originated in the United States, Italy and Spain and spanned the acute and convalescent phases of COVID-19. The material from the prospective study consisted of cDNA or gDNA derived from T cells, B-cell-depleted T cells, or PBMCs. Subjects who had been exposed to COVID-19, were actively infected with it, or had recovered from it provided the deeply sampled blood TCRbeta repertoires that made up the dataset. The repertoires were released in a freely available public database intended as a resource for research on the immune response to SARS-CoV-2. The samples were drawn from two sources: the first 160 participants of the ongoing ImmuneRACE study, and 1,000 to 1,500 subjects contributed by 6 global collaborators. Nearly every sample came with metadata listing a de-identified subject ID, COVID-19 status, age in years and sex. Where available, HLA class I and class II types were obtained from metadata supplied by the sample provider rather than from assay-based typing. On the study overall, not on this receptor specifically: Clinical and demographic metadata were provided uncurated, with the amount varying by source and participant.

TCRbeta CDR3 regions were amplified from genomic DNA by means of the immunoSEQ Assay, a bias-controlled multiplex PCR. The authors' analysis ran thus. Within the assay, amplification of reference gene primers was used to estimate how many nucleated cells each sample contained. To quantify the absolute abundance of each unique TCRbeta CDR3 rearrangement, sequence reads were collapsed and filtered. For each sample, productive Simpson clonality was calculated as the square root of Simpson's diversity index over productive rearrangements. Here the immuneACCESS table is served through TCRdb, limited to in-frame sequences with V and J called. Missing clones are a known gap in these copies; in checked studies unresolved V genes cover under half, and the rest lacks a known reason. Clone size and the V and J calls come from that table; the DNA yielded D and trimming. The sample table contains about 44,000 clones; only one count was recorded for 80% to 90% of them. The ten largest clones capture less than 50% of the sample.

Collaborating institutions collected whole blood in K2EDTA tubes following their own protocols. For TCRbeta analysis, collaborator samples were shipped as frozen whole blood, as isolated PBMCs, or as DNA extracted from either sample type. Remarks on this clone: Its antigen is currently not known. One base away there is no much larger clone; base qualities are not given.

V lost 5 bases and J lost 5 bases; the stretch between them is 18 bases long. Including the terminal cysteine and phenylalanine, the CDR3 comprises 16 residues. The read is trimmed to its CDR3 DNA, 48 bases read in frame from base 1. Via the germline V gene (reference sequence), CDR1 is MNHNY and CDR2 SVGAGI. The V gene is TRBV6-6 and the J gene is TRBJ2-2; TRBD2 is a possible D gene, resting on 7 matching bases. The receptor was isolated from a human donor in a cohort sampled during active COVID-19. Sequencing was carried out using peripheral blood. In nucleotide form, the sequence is TGTGCCAGCAGTACCCTGGGGGGGGGCCGGACCGGGGAGCTGTTTTTT. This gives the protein CASSTLGGGRTGELFF.